A selection of T cell receptor beta chains follows, all from one sample in a study of cytomegalovirus exposure and HLA in healthy donors. The assay was immunoSEQ multiplex PCR, and TCRdb's table has in-frame clones only and misses some. This table has about 190,000 clones, almost 75% appearing once. Sequencing was performed on PBMCs. All receptors come from a woman aged 30 to 39 in good health and CMV-seropositive. CDR3s include the opening cysteine and the closing phenylalanine or tryptophan. Each record gives: CDR3 length, V gene, clone size, D gene, J gene, CDR3 DNA, CDR3 protein. The D gene is left open where the match is weak. Only part of the rows carry a size: once, few, many, or a class if the clone is expanded.

>13|TRBV5-6|few|.|TRBJ1-5
TGTGCCAGCAGCTTGGGCAGGGAACAGCCCCAGCATTTT
CASSLGREQPQHF
>12|TRBV11-2|.|.|TRBJ2-4
TGTGCCAGCAGCTTAGATCCTAGTGCTCAGTACTTC
CASSLDPSAQYF
>14|TRBV6-1|.|.|TRBJ1-5
TGTGCCAGCAGCGGACAGTATAGCAATCAGCCCCAGCATTTT
CASSGQYSNQPQHF
>14|TRBV19|.|TRBD2|TRBJ2-3
TGTGCCAGTAGTTTAGCGGGATACACAGATACGCAGTATTTT
CASSLAGYTDTQYF
>16|TRBV14|.|TRBD1|TRBJ1-2
TGTGCCAGCAGCCAAGAAGGGACAGGGGGCTACTATGGCTACACCTTC
CASSQEGTGGYYGYTF
>14|TRBV27|.|.|TRBJ2-7
TGTGCCAGCTCCAGGGGGGACAAGCCCTACGAGCAGTACTTC
CASSRGDKPYEQYF
>15|TRBV7-7|.|TRBD2|TRBJ2-7
TGTGCCAGCAGCTTAGAGGCTAGCGGGAGCTACGAGCAGTACTTC
CASSLEASGSYEQYF
>14|TRBV5-1|.|.|TRBJ1-3
TGCGCCAGCAGCGATACAGGGTGGGGAAACACCATATATTTT
CASSDTGWGNTIYF
>14|TRBV5-1|once|.|TRBJ1-2
TGCGCCAGCAGCCGAGGTAGGGGAATTGATGGCTACACCTTC
CASSRGRGIDGYTF
>13|TRBV7-9|few|.|TRBJ2-7
TGTTCCAGCAGCTCCTACAGGGTCCACGAGCAGTACTTC
CSSSSYRVHEQYF
>15|TRBV5-5|.|.|TRBJ1-1
TGTGCCAGCGAGGGCCGGCGGATAGTCAGCGCTGAAGCTTTCTTT
CASEGRRIVSAEAFF
>15|TRBV7-7|.|TRBD2|TRBJ2-1
TGTGCCAGCAGCTTAAATAGCGGGAGGGCCAATGAGCAGTTCTTC
CASSLNSGRANEQFF
>15|TRBV19|once|TRBD1|TRBJ2-7
TGTGCCAGTAGTAGGTGGTGGACAGGGGGGCACGAGCAGTACTTC
CASSRWWTGGHEQYF
>15|TRBV6-6|.|TRBD2|TRBJ2-7
TGTGCCAGCAGTTTCGGACTAGCGGGAGAGTACGAGCAGTACTTC
CASSFGLAGEYEQYF
>13|TRBV11-3|.|.|TRBJ1-1
TGTGCCAGCAGCTTAGAGTCAGATAACGAAGCTTTCTTT
CASSLESDNEAFF
>13|TRBV5-1|.|.|TRBJ2-7
TGCGCCAGCAGCTTGGAAGGGGCCTACGAGCAGTACTTC
CASSLEGAYEQYF
>16|TRBV18|.|TRBD2|TRBJ2-1
TGTGCCAGCTCACAGATTAGCGGGGGATTCTACAATGAGCAGTTCTTC
CASSQISGGFYNEQFF
>15|TRBV27|.|.|TRBJ2-7
TGTGCCAGCAGTTTCAGCGGGCCCCCTTCCTACGAGCAGTACTTC
CASSFSGPPSYEQYF
>17|TRBV19|.|.|TRBJ2-6
TGTGCCAGTAGCGGAGGAGAGTTCGGGTCCGGGGCCAACGTCCTGACTTTC
CASSGGEFGSGANVLTF
>19|TRBV28|.|TRBD2|TRBJ2-1
TGTGCCAGCAGTTTCGCGGGACTAGCGGGGTCGAGCTCCTACAATGAGCAGTTCTTC
CASSFAGLAGSSSYNEQFF
>15|TRBV5-6|.|TRBD1|TRBJ1-4
TGTGCCAGCAGCCGAGGGACAGATCCTAATGAAAAACTGTTTTTT
CASSRGTDPNEKLFF
>13|TRBV7-9|.|.|TRBJ1-1
TGTGCCAGCAGCTTAGGGACGACAGGTGGGGCTTTCTTT
CASSLGTTGGAFF
>15|TRBV19|.|TRBD2|TRBJ2-2
TGTGCCAGTAGAGCGGGAGAGGTCGACACCGGGGAGCTGTTTTTT
CASRAGEVDTGELFF
>19|TRBV6-1|.|TRBD2|TRBJ2-3
TGTGCCAGCAGTGAGGGCCGGGCTAGCGGCAGCCCTGGGCAAGATACGCAGTATTTT
CASSEGRASGSPGQDTQYF
>16|TRBV28|few|TRBD1|TRBJ1-2
TGTGCCAGCAGTTTAACTAAGCAGGGGGTTTACTATGGCTACACCTTC
CASSLTKQGVYYGYTF
>13|TRBV7-9|.|.|TRBJ1-2
TGTGCCAGCAGCTTAGCGCGCTCCCGGGGCTACACCTTC
CASSLARSRGYTF